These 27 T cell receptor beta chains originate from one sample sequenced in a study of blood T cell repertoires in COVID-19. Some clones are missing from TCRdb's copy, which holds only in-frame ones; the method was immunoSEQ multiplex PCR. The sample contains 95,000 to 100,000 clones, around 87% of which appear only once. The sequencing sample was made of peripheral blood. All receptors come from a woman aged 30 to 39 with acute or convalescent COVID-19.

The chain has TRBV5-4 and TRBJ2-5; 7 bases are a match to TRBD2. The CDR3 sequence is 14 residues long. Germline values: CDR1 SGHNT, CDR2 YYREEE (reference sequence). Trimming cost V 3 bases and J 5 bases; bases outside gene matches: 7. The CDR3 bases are TGTGCCAGCAGCTCGTACGGGGGGTCGGAGACCCAGTACTTC. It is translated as CASSSYGGSETQYF. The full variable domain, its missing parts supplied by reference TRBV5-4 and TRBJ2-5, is ETGVTQSPTHLIKTRGQQVTLRCSSQSGHNTVSWYQQALGQGPQFIFQYYREEENGRGNFPPRFSGLQFPNYSSELNVNALELDDSALYLCASSSYGGSETQYFGPGTRLLVL.

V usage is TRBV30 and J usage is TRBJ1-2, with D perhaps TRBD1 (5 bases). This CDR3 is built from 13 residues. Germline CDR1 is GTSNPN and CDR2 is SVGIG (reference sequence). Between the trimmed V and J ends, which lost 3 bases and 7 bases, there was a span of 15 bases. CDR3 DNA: TGTGCCTGGAGCGTCGTGCGGGGACTTGGCTACACCTTC. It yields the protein CAWSVVRGLGYTF.

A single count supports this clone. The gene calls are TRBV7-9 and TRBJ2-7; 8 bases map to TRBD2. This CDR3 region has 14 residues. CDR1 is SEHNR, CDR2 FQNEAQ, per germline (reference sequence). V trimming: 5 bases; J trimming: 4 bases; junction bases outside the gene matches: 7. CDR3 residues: CASSPIGGAYEQYF. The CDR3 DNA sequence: TGTGCCAGCAGCCCAATCGGGGGGGCATACGAGCAGTACTTC.

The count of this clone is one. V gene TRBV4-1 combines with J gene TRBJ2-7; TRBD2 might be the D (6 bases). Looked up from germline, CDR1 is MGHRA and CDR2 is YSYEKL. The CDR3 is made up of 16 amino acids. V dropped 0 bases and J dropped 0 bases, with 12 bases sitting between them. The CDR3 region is CASSQEGAGSSYEQYF. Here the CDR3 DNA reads TGCGCCAGCAGCCAAGAAGGGGCGGGAAGCTCCTACGAGCAGTACTTC.

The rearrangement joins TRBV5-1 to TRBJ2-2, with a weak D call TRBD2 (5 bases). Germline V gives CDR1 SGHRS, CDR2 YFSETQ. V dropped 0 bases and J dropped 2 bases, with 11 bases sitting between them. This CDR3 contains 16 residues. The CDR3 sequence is CASSLEVGANTGELFF. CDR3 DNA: TGCGCCAGCAGCTTGGAAGTGGGAGCAAACACCGGGGAGCTGTTTTTT.

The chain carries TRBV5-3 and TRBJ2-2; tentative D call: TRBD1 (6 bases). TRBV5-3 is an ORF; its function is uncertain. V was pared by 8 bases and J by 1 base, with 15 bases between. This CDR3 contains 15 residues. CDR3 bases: TGTGCCAGCTCCAAGATAGGGGGGAACACCGGGGAGCTGTTTTTT. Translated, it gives CASSKIGGNTGELFF.

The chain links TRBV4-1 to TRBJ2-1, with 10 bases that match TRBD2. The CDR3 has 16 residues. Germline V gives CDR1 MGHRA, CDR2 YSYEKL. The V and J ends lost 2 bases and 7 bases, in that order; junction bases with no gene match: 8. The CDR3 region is CASSQTAGGSLNEQFF. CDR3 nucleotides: TGCGCCAGCAGCCAAACAGCGGGGGGGAGTTTAAATGAGCAGTTCTTC.

The CDR3 sequence: CASGLITGELFF. In DNA, the CDR3 is TGTGCCAGCGGACTGATCACCGGGGAGCTGTTTTTT. The rearrangement links TRBV27 to TRBJ2-2; D possibly corresponds to TRBD2 (5 bases). This CDR3 contains 12 residues. The V gene's germline CDR1 is MNHEY and CDR2 SMNVEV (reference sequence). The V and J ends lost 8 bases and 4 bases respectively, with 8 bases between them.

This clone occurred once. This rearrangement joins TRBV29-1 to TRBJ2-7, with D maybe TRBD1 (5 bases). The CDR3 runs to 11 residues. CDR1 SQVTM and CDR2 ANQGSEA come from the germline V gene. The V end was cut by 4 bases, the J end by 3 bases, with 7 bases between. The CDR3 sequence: CSVVGVYEQYF. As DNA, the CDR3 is TGCAGCGTTGTAGGGGTCTACGAGCAGTACTTC.

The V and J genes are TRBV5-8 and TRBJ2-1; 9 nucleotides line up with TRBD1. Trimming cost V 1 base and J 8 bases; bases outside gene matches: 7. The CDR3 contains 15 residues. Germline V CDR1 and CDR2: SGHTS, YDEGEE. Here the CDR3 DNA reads TGTGCCAGCAGCTTGCCCGGGACAGGGACTGATGAGCAGTTCTTC. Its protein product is CASSLPGTGTDEQFF.

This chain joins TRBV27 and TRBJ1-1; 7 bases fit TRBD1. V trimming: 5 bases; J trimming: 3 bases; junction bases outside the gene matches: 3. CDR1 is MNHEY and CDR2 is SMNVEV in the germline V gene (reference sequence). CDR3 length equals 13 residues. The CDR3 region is CASSLTGDTEAFF. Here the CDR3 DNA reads TGTGCCAGCAGTCTAACAGGGGACACTGAAGCTTTCTTT.

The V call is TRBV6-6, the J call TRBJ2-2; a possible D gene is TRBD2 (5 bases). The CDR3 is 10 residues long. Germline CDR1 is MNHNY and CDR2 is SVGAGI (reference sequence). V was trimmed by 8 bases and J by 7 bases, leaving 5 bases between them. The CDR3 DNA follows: TGTGCCAGCCGGGGCGGGGAGCTGTTTTTT. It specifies CASRGGELFF.

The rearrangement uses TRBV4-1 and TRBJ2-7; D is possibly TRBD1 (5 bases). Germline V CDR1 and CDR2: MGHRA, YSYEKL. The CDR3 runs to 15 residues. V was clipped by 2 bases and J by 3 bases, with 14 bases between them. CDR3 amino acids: CASSQLQGLNYEQYF. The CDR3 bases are TGCGCCAGCAGCCAACTCCAGGGCCTGAACTACGAGCAGTACTTC.

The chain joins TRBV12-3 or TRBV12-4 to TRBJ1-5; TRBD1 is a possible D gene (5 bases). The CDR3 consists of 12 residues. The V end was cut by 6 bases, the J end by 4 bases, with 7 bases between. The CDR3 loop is CASSSGNQPQHF. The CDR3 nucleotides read TGTGCCAGCAGCTCAGGGAATCAGCCCCAGCATTTT.

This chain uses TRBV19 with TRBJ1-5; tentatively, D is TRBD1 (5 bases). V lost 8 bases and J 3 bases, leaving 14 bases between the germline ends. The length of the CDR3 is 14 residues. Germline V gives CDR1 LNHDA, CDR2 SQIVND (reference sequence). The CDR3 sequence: CASSDPGFNQPQHF. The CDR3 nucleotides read TGTGCCAGTTCCGACCCAGGGTTCAATCAGCCCCAGCATTTT.

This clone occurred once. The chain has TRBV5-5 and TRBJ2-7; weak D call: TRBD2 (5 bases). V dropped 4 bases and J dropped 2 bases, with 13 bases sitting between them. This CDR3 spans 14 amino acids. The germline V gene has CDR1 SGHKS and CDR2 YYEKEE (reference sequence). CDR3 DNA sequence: TGTGCCAGCAGCCCACCGGGGTCTACCTACGAGCAGTACTTC. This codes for CASSPPGSTYEQYF.

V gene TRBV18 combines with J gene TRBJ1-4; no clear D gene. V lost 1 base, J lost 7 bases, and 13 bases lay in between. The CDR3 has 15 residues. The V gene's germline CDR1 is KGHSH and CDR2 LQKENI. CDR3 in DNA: TGTGCCAGCTCACCACGAAAAAGAGAGGGTGAAAAACTGTTTTTT. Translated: CASSPRKREGEKLFF. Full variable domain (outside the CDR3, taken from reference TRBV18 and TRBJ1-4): NAGVMQNPRHLVRRRGQEARLRCSPMKGHSHVYWYRQLPEEGLKFMVYLQKENIIDESGMPKERFSAEFPKEGPSILRIQQVVRGDSAAYFCASSPRKREGEKLFFGSGTQLSVL.

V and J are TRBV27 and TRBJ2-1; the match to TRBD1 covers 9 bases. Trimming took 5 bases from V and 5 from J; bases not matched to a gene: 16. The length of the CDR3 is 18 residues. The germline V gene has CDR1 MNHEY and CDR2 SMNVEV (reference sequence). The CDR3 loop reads CASSKITGTGLGNNEQFF. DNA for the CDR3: TGTGCCAGCAGTAAAATAACCGGGACAGGGTTGGGCAACAATGAGCAGTTCTTC.

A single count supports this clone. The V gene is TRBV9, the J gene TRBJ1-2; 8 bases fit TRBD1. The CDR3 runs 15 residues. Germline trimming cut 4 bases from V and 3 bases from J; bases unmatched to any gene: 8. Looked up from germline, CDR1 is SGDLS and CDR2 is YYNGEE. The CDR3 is CASSRGTGDDYGYTF. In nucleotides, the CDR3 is TGTGCCAGCAGCCGTGGGACAGGCGATGACTATGGCTACACCTTC.

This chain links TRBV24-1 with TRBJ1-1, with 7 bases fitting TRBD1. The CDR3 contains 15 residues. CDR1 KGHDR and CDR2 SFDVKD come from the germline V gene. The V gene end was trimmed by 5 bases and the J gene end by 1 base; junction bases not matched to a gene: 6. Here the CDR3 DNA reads TGTGCCACCAGTGCCAGGGACAGAGCGAACACTGAAGCTTTCTTT. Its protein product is CATSARDRANTEAFF.

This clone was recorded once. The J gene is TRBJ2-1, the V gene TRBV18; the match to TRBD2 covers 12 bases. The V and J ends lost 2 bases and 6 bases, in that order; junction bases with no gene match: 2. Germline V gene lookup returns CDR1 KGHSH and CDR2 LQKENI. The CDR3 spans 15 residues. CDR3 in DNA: TGTGCCAGCTCACCATCTAGCGGGGGGGCCAATGAGCAGTTCTTC. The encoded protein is CASSPSSGGANEQFF. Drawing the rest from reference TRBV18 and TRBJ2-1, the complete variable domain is NAGVMQNPRHLVRRRGQEARLRCSPMKGHSHVYWYRQLPEEGLKFMVYLQKENIIDESGMPKERFSAEFPKEGPSILRIQQVVRGDSAAYFCASSPSSGGANEQFFGPGTRLTVL.

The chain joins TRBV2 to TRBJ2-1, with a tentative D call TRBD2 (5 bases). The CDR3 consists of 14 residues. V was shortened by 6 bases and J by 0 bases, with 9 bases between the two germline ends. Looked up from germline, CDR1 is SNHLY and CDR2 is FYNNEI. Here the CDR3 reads CASSRTYSYNEQFF. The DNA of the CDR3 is TGTGCCAGCAGCAGGACTTACTCCTACAATGAGCAGTTCTTC.

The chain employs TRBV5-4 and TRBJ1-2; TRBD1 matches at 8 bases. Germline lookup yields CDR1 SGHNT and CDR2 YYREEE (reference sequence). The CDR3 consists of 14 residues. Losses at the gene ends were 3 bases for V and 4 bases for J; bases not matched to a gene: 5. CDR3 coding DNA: TGTGCCAGCAGCTGGGGACAGGCCTCCTATGGCTACACCTTC. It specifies CASSWGQASYGYTF.

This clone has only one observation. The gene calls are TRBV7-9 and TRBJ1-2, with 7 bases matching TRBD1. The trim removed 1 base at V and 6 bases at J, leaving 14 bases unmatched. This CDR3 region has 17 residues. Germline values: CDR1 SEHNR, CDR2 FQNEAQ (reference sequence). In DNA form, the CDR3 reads TGTGCCAGCAGCTTAGGGGCTGGGGACAGCCCAAAGCATGGCTACACCTTC. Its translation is CASSLGAGDSPKHGYTF.

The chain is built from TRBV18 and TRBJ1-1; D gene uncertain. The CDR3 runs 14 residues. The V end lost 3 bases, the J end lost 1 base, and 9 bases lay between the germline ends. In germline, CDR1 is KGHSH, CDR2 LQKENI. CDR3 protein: CASSPGRQNTEAFF. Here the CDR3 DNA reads TGTGCCAGCTCACCTGGGAGACAGAACACTGAAGCTTTCTTT. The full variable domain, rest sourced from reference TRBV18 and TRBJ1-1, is NAGVMQNPRHLVRRRGQEARLRCSPMKGHSHVYWYRQLPEEGLKFMVYLQKENIIDESGMPKERFSAEFPKEGPSILRIQQVVRGDSAAYFCASSPGRQNTEAFFGQGTRLTVV.

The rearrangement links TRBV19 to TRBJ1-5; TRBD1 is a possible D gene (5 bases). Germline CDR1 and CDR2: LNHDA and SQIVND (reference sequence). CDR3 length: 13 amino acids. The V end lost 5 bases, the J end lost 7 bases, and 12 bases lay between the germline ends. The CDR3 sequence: CASSSRVGQPQHF. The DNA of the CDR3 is TGTGCCAGTAGTTCCAGGGTCGGACAGCCCCAGCATTTT.

CDR3 region: CATSGPRVEQFF. The DNA for the CDR3 is TGTGCCACCAGTGGCCCTCGGGTTGAGCAGTTCTTC. The chain couples TRBV24-1 to TRBJ2-1; no reliable D call. CDR3 length equals 12 residues. V was clipped by 5 bases and J by 9 bases, with 10 bases between them. CDR1 and CDR2 from the germline V gene are KGHDR and SFDVKD.